This T cell receptor (beta chain) was obtained from a study of CD8 T cells in Susac syndrome. Reverse transcription of roughly 0.45 to 1 ug RNA was performed with random hexamers. Multiplex immunoSEQ PCR targeted 54 Vbeta and 13 Jbeta TCR beta segments. TCRdb re-derived calls from the immunoSEQ multiplex PCR reads in MiXCR, one entry per CDR3 protein. The sample yields about 150,000 distinct CDR3 sequences, approximately 94% seen once. Germline CDR1 and CDR2: SGHRS and YFSETQ. V was cut by 0 bases and J by 3 bases, with 9 bases left in between. CDR3 length equals 14 residues. The rearrangement links TRBV5-1 to TRBJ2-5, with a possible D match to TRBD1 (6 bases). Specimen: CD4+ T cells from PBMCs. The sequence came from a human donor with Susac syndrome. This CDR3 is CASSLGTVEETQYF. The CDR3 nucleotides read TGCGCCAGCAGCTTGGGGACAGTGGAAGAGACCCAGTACTTC.